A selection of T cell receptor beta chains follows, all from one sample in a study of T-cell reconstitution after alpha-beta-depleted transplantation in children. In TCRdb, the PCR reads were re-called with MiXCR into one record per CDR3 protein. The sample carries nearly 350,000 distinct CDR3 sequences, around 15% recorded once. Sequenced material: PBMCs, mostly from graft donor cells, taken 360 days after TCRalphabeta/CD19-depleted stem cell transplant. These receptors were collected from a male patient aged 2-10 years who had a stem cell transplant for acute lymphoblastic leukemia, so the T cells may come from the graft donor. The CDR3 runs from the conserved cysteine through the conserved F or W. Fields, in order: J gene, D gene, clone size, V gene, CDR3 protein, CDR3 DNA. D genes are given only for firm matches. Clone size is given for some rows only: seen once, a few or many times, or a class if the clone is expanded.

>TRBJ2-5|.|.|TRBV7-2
CASSPAGGEAETQYF
TGTGCCAGCAGCCCCGCCGGGGGCGAGGCAGAGACCCAGTACTTC
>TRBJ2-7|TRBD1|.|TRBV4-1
CASSKDRGSYEQYF
TGCGCCAGCAGCAAGGACAGGGGCTCCTACGAGCAGTACTTC
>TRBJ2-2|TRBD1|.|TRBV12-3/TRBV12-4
CASPFFPRDRPNTGELFF
TGTGCCAGCCCGTTTTTCCCACGGGACAGACCGAACACCGGGGAGCTGTTTTTT
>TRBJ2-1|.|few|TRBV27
CASSRGFGNEQFF
TGTGCCAGCAGTCGGGGGTTTGGCAATGAGCAGTTCTTC
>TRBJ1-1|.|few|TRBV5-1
CASSLERTQGWNTEAFF
TGCGCCAGCAGCTTGGAAAGGACACAGGGTTGGAACACTGAAGCTTTCTTT
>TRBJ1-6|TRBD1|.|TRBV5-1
CASSFRQGGDSPLHF
TGCGCCAGCAGCTTCAGACAGGGGGGGGATTCACCCCTCCACTTT
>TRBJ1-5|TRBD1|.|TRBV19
CASSILGTGSNQPQHF
TGTGCCAGTAGTATCTTGGGGACAGGGAGCAATCAGCCCCAGCATTTT
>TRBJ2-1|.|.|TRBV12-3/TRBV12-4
CASSLSPLRATLGEQFF
TGTGCCAGCAGTTTATCCCCACTACGAGCGACCTTGGGTGAGCAGTTCTTC
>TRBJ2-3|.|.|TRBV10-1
CASSERGTLTDTQYF
TGCGCCAGCAGTGAACGCGGGACCCTCACAGATACGCAGTATTTT
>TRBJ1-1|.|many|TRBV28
CASNYMGSTEAFF
TGTGCCAGCAACTATATGGGCAGCACTGAAGCTTTCTTT
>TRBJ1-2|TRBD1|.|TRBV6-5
CASSYSDRGFYGYTF
TGTGCCAGCAGTTACTCCGACAGGGGGTTCTATGGCTACACCTTC
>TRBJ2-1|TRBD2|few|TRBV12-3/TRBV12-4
CASSLSGWGEQFF
TGTGCCAGCAGTCTTAGCGGGTGGGGTGAGCAGTTCTTC
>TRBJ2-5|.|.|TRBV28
CASNPFQGYETQYF
TGTGCCAGCAACCCTTTCCAGGGTTACGAGACCCAGTACTTC